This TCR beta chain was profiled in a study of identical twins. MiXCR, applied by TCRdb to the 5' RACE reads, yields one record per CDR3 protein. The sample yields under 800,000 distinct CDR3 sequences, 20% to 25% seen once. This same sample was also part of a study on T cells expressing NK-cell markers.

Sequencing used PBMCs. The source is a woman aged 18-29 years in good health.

Here the CDR3 reads CAIGWGQSSYEQYF. The CDR3 nucleotides are TGTGCCATCGGCTGGGGACAGTCCTCCTACGAGCAGTACTTC. The chain couples TRBV10-3 to TRBJ2-7, with TRBD1 matching over 7 bases. V lost 8 bases, J lost 0 bases, and 7 bases stayed unmatched. The CDR3 runs 14 residues. Germline CDR1 reads ENHRY; CDR2 reads SYGVKD.